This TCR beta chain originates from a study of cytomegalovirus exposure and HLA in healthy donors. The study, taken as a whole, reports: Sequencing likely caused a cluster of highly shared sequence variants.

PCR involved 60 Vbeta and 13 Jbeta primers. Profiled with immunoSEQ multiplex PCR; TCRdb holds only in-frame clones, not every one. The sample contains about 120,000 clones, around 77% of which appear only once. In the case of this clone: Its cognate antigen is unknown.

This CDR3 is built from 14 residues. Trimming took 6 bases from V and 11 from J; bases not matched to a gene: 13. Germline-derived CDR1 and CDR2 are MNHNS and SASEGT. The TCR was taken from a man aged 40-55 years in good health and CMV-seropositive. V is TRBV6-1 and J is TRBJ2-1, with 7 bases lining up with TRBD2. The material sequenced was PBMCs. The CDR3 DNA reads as TGTGCCAGCAGCCTCAGCGCGGGGAGGGCCCAGCAGTTCTTC. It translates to CASSLSAGRAQQFF.